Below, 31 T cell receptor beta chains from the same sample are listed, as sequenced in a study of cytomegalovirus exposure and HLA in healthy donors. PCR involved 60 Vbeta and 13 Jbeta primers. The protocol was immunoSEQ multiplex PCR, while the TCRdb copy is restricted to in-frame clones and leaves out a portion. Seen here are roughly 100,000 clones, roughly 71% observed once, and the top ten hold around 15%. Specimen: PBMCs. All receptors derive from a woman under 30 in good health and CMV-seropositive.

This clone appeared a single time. CDR3 DNA: TGTGCCAGCAGGGGGACAGGGGTTCAGCCCCAGCATTTT. This codes for CASRGTGVQPQHF. This chain uses TRBV6-1 with TRBJ1-5, with 10 bases identical to TRBD1. The CDR3 contains 13 residues. Germline V gene lookup returns CDR1 MNHNS and CDR2 SASEGT. V trimming: 6 bases; J trimming: 6 bases; junction bases outside the gene matches: 2.

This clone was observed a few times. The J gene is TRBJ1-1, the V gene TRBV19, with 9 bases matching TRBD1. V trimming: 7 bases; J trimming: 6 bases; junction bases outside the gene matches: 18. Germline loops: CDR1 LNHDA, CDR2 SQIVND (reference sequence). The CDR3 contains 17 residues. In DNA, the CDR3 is TGTGCCAGTAAGGGGGCGGGACAGGGAGGCGCAGGGTCTGAAGCTTTCTTT. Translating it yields CASKGAGQGGAGSEAFF.

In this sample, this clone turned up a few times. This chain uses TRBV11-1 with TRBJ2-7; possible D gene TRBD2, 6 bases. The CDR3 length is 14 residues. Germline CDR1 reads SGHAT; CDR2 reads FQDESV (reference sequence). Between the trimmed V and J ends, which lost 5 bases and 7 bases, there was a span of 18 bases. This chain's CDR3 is CASSIGTGAREQYF. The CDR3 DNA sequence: TGTGCCAGCAGCATAGGGACGGGAGCCAGGGAGCAGTACTTC.

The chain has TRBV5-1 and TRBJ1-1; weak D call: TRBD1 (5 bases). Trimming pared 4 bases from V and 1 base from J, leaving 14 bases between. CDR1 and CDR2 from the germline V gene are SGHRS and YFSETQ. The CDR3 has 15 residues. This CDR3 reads CASSPGGSSNTEAFF. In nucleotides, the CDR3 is TGCGCCAGCAGCCCGGGGGGGTCCTCGAACACTGAAGCTTTCTTT. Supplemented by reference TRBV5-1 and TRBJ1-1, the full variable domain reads KAGVTQTPRYLIKTRGQQVTLSCSPISGHRSVSWYQQTPGQGLQFLFEYFSETQRNKGNFPGRFSGRQFSNSRSEMNVSTLELGDSALYLCASSPGGSSNTEAFFGQGTRLTVV.

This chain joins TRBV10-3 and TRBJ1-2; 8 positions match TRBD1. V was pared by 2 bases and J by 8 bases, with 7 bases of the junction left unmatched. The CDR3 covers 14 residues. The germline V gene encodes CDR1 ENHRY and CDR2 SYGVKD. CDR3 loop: CAISEHGQGNGYTF. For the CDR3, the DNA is TGTGCCATCAGTGAGCACGGACAGGGAAACGGCTACACCTTC.

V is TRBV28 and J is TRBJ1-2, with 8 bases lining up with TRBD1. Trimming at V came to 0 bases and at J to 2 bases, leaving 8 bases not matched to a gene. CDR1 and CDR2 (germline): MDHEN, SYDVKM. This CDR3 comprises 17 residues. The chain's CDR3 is CASSLWHKGQGNYGYTF. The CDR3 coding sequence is TGTGCCAGCAGTTTATGGCATAAAGGACAGGGAAACTATGGCTACACCTTC.

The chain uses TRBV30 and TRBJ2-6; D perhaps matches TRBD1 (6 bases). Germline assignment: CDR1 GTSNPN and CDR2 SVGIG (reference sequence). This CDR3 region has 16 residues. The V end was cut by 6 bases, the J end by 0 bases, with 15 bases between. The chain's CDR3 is CACSKGVFSGANVLTF. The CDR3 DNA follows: TGTGCCTGTTCTAAGGGGGTTTTCTCTGGGGCCAACGTCCTGACTTTC. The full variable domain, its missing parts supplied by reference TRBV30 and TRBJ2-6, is SQTIHQWPATLVQPVGSPLSLECTVEGTSNPNLYWYRQAAGRGLQLLFYSVGIGQISSEVPQNLSASRPQDRQFILSSKKLLLSDSGFYLCACSKGVFSGANVLTFGAGSRLTVL.

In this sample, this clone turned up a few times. This CDR3 is CASSLGGTGAAQAFF. The DNA for the CDR3 is TGTGCCAGCAGCTTAGGAGGGACAGGGGCTGCCCAAGCTTTCTTT. This rearrangement joins TRBV7-2 to TRBJ1-1; TRBD1 matches at 10 bases. The CDR3 consists of 15 residues. Germline CDR1 SGHTA, CDR2 FQGNSA. V was pared by 1 base and J by 9 bases, with 8 bases of the junction left unmatched.

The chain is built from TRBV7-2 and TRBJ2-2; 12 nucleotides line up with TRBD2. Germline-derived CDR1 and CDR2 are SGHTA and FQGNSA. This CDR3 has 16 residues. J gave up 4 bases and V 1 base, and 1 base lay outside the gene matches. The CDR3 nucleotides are TGTGCCAGCAGCTTAGGACTAGCGGGGGTCACCGGGGAGCTGTTTTTT. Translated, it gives CASSLGLAGVTGELFF.

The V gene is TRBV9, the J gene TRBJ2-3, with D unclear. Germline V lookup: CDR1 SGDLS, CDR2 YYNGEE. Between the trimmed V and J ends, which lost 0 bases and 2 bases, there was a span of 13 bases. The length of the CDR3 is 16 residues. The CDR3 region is CASSVGVRGYTDTQYF. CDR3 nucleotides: TGTGCCAGCAGCGTAGGCGTCCGAGGTTACACAGATACGCAGTATTTT.

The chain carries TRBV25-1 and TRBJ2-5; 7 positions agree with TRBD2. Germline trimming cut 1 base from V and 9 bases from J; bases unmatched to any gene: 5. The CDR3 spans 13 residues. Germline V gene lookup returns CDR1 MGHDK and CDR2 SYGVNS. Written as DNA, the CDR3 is TGTGCCAGCAGTGAATCGTACCGGGGGGCCCAGTACTTC. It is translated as CASSESYRGAQYF.

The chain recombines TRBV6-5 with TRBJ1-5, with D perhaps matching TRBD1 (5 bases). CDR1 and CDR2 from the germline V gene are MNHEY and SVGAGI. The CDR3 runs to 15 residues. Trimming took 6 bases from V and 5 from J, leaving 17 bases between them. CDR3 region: CASSLLGGTDQPQHF. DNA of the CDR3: TGTGCCAGCAGCCTACTTGGGGGGACGGATCAGCCCCAGCATTTT.

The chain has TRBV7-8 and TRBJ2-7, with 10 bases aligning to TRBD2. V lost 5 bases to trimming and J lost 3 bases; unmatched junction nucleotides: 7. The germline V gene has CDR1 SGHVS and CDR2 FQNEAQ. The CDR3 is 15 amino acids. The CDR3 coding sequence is TGTGCCAGCAGCACCAATAGCGGGGGGTTCTACGAGCAGTACTTC. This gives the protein CASSTNSGGFYEQYF.

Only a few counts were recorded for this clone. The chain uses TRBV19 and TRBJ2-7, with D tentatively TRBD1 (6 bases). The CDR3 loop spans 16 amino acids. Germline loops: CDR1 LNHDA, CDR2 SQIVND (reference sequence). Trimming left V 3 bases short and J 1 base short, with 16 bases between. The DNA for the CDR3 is TGTGCCAGTAGTATTGGGGTACAGGGACGGTCCTACGAGCAGTACTTC. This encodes CASSIGVQGRSYEQYF.

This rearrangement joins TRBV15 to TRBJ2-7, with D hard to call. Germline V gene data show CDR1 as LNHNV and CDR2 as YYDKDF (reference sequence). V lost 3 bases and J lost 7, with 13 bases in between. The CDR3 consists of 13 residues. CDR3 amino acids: CATSSHGSNEQYF. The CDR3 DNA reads TGTGCCACCAGCAGTCACGGGTCTAATGAGCAGTACTTC.

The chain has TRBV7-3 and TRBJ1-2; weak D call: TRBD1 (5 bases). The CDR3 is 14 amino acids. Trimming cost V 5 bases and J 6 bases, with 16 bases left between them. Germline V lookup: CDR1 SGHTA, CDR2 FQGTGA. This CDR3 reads CASSPSQGRHGYTF. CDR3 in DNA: TGTGCCAGCAGCCCTTCCCAGGGAAGGCATGGCTACACCTTC.

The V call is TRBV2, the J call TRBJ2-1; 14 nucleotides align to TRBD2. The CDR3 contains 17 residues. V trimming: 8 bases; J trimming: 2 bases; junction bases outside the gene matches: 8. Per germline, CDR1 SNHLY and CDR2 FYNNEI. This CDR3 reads CASHGTSGRGAYNEQFF. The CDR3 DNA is TGTGCCAGCCACGGGACTAGCGGGAGAGGGGCCTACAATGAGCAGTTCTTC.

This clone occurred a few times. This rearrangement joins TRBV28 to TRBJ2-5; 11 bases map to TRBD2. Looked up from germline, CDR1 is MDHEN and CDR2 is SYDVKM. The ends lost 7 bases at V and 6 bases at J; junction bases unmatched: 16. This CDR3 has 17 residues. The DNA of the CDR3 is TGTGCCAGCAACCCCATAAGGGGTAGCGGGAGGGGGAAGACCCAGTACTTC. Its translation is CASNPIRGSGRGKTQYF.

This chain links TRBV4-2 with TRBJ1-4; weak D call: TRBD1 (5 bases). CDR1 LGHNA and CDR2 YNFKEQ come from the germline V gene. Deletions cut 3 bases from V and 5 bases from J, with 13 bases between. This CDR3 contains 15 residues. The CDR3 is CASSQQEKGNEKLFF. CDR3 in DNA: TGTGCCAGCAGCCAGCAGGAGAAGGGGAATGAAAAACTGTTTTTT.

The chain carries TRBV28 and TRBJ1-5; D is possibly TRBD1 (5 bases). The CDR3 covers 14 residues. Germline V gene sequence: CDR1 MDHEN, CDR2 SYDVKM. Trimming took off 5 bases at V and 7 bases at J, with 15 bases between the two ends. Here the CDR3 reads CASSPPGLPQPQHF. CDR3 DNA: TGTGCCAGCAGTCCACCGGGACTTCCCCAGCCCCAGCATTTT.

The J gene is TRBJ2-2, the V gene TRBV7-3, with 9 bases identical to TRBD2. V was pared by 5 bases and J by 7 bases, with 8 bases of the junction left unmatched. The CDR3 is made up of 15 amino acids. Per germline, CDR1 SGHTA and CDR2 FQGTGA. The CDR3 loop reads CASSLMSGGHGELFF. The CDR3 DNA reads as TGTGCCAGCAGCCTCATGAGCGGGGGGCACGGGGAGCTGTTTTTT.

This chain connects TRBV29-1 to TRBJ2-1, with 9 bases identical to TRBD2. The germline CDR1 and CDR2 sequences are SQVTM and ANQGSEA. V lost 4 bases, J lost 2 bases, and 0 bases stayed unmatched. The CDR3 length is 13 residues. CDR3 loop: CSVVAGAYNEQFF. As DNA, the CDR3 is TGCAGCGTTGTAGCGGGAGCCTACAATGAGCAGTTCTTC.

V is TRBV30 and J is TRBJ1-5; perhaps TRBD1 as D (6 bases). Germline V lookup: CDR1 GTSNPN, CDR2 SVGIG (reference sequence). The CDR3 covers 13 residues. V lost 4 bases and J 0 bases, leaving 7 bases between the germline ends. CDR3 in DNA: TGTGCCTGGAACAGGGATAGCAATCAGCCCCAGCATTTT. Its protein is CAWNRDSNQPQHF.

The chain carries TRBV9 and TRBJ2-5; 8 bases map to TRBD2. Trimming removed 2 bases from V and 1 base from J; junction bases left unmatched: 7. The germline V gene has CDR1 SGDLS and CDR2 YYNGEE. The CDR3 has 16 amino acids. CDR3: CASSVGRGDSQETQYF. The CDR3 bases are TGTGCCAGCAGCGTTGGGCGGGGGGACTCCCAAGAGACCCAGTACTTC.

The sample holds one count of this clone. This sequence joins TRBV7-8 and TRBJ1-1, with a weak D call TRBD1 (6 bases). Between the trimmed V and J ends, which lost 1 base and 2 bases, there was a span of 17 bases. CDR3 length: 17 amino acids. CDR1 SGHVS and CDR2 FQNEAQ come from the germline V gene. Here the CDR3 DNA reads TGTGCCAGCAGCTTAGTAGGGACAAGAGGGGGTAACACTGAAGCTTTCTTT. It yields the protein CASSLVGTRGGNTEAFF. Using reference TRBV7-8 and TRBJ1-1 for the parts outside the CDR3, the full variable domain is GAGVSQSPRYKVAKRGQDVALRCDPISGHVSLFWYQQALGQGPEFLTYFQNEAQLDKSGLPSDRFFAERPEGSVSTLKIQRTQQEDSAVYLCASSLVGTRGGNTEAFFGQGTRLTVV.

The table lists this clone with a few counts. The CDR3 sequence is CASSATGGSSGANVLTF. Here the CDR3 DNA reads TGTGCCAGCAGCGCCACAGGGGGATCCTCTGGGGCCAACGTCCTGACTTTC. The genes are TRBV9 and TRBJ2-6, with 8 bases lining up with TRBD1. V dropped 3 bases and J dropped 0; count of bases not matched to a gene: 5. This CDR3 spans 17 amino acids. In germline, CDR1 is SGDLS, CDR2 YYNGEE.

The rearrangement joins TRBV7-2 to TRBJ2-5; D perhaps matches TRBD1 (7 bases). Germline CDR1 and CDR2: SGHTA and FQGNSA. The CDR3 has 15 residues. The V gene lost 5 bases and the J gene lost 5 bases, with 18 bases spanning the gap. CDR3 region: CASSPPGSGGETQYF. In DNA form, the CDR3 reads TGTGCCAGCAGCCCCCCGGGATCAGGGGGGGAGACCCAGTACTTC. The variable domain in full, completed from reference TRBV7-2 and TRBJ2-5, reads GAGVSQSPSNKVTEKGKDVELRCDPISGHTALYWYRQSLGQGLEFLIYFQGNSAPDKSGLPSDRFSAERTGGSVSTLTIQRTQQEDSAVYLCASSPPGSGGETQYFGPGTRLLVL.

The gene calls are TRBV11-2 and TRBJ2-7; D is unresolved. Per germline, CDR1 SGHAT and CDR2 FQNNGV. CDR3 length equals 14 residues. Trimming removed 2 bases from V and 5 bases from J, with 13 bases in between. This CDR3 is CASSLFPRSDEQYF. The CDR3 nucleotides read TGTGCCAGCAGCTTATTTCCACGGTCGGACGAGCAGTACTTC. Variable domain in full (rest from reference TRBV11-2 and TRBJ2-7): EAGVAQSPRYKIIEKRQSVAFWCNPISGHATLYWYQQILGQGPKLLIQFQNNGVVDDSQLPKDRFSAERLKGVDSTLKIQPAKLEDSAVYLCASSLFPRSDEQYFGPGTRLTVT.

CDR3 bases: TGTGCCAGCAGTTCCCCGGGACTAGCGGGAGTGTCCGGGGAGCTGTTTTTT. Its translation is CASSSPGLAGVSGELFF. The chain couples TRBV27 to TRBJ2-2; 14 nucleotides agree with TRBD2. Germline V CDR1 and CDR2: MNHEY, SMNVEV (reference sequence). The trim removed 4 bases at V and 6 bases at J, leaving 7 bases unmatched. The CDR3 contains 17 residues.

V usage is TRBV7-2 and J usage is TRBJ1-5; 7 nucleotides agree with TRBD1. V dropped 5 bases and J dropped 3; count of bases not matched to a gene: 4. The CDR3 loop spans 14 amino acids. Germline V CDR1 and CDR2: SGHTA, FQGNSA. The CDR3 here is CASSRQGPNQPQHF. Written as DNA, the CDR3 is TGTGCCAGCAGCCGACAGGGACCCAATCAGCCCCAGCATTTT.

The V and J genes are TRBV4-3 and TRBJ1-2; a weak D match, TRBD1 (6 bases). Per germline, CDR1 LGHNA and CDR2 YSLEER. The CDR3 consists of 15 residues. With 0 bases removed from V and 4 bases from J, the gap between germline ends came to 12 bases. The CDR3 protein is CASSQEGRGGYGYTF. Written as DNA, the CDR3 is TGCGCCAGCAGCCAAGAGGGCAGGGGTGGCTATGGCTACACCTTC.